Listed below are T cell receptor beta chains from one sample, sequenced in a study of shared clonotypes between healthy human individuals. Assay used: immunoSEQ multiplex PCR; TCRdb lists only in-frame clones, some missing. The sample lists roughly 2.5 million clones; around 90% were seen once. The sequencing sample was made of naive CD4+ T cells sorted from blood. All receptors derive from a man in his late teens or twenties in good health. CDR3s include the opening cysteine and the closing phenylalanine or tryptophan. The D gene is left open where the match is weak.

TRBD2	TRBV18	TRBJ2-1	CASSGTSGINEQFF
NA	TRBV6-6	TRBJ1-1	CATQGVNTEAFF
TRBD1	TRBV5-6	TRBJ2-1	CASSSPGQGADEQFF
TRBD2	TRBV18	TRBJ2-1	CASSPGTSGVNEQFF
NA	TRBV19	TRBJ1-3	CASQDRSGNTIYF
NA	TRBV7-9	TRBJ1-4	CASSLDGATNEKLFF
TRBD2	TRBV6-6	TRBJ2-7	CASREGRWYEQYF
NA	TRBV28	TRBJ1-1	CASSFTGKREAFF
TRBD1	TRBV10-3	TRBJ2-5	CASSQGTGEETQYF
NA	TRBV5-6	TRBJ2-7	CASSLNTYEQYF
TRBD1	TRBV28	TRBJ2-7	CASSSPSGTGIHEQYF
NA	TRBV5-6	TRBJ1-2	CASSLGAGWTNYGYTF
TRBD1	TRBV10-2	TRBJ1-5	CASSETGTGSNQPQHF
NA	TRBV5-1	TRBJ1-1	CASSLGWGTEAFF
NA	TRBV7-2	TRBJ1-2	CASSLVVGVGGYTF
NA	TRBV27	TRBJ1-2	CASSDWGSEMDGYTF
TRBD2	TRBV7-9	TRBJ2-1	CASSATGGKYYNEQFF
NA	TRBV6-6	TRBJ2-5	CASSSGTNKETQYF
NA	TRBV28	TRBJ2-7	CASANGQGYEQYF
TRBD2	TRBV2	TRBJ2-1	CASGSGAGTSGTEQFF
TRBD2	TRBV5-1	TRBJ2-3	CASSLAVAGDNTQYF
NA	TRBV5-5	TRBJ1-5	CASSLGGVSNQPQHF
TRBD1	TRBV6-6	TRBJ1-5	CASSYQGGGQPQHF
NA	TRBV18	TRBJ2-1	CASSPSQGSGEQFF
TRBD2	TRBV5-8	TRBJ2-3	CASSLSGGGADTQYF
NA	TRBV5-1	TRBJ2-7	CASSLEAGAEGYEQYF
NA	TRBV7-9	TRBJ2-1	CASSLSLTNDEQFF
NA	TRBV20-1	TRBJ1-1	CSAKMNTEAFF
NA	TRBV14	TRBJ1-5	CASSQVRTPYSNQPQHF
NA	TRBV6-6	TRBJ1-6	CASRSDSGNSPLHF
NA	TRBV19	TRBJ2-2	CATSRTTDLTFYGELFF
NA	TRBV29-1	TRBJ2-7	CSVDLSGEQYF
NA	TRBV11-3	TRBJ2-2	CASSPDGGHTGELFF